The 30 T cell receptor beta chains reported below all come from one sample, sequenced in a study of blood T cell repertoires in COVID-19 (dated by TCRdb to 2018 to 2021). The library was prepared using the immunoSEQ multiplex PCR assay. What TCRdb holds here is the immuneACCESS table cut down to in-frame rearrangements. Part of the clones is not present; checked against another copy, under half of the missing clones reflect an unresolved V gene, and the others are unexplained. The sample yields about 200,000 clones; nearly 90% were counted once. The ten largest clonotypes hold around 2.3% of the sample. The sequenced sample consisted of PBMCs or T cells enriched from blood (not recorded which). The receptor set was obtained from a woman aged 35 to 49 with acute COVID-19.

This chain uses TRBV15 with TRBJ1-5, with D perhaps matching TRBD1 (6 bases). The CDR3 is 16 residues long. V shed 1 base and J shed 3 bases, with 13 bases lying between them. Germline V lookup: CDR1 LNHNV, CDR2 YYDKDF (reference sequence). DNA for the CDR3: TGTGCCACCAGCAGAGGTATACAGGGCCCCAATCAGCCCCAGCATTTT. Its translation: CATSRGIQGPNQPQHF.

The J gene is TRBJ1-2, the V gene TRBV7-8; 10 nucleotides line up with TRBD1. Unmatched junction bases numbered 10, after V lost 5 bases and J lost 4 bases. The length of the CDR3 is 16 residues. CDR1 is SGHVS, CDR2 FQNEAQ, per germline. CDR3 sequence: CASSPRGQGLIYGYTF. The CDR3 coding sequence is TGTGCCAGCAGCCCCCGGGGACAGGGGTTGATCTATGGCTACACCTTC. Full variable domain (rest looked up from reference TRBV7-8 and TRBJ1-2): GAGVSQSPRYKVAKRGQDVALRCDPISGHVSLFWYQQALGQGPEFLTYFQNEAQLDKSGLPSDRFFAERPEGSVSTLKIQRTQQEDSAVYLCASSPRGQGLIYGYTFGSGTRLTVV.

The V gene is TRBV24-1, the J gene TRBJ1-6; 7 nucleotides align to TRBD1. This CDR3 has 13 residues. Germline V CDR1 and CDR2: KGHDR, SFDVKD. The V segment lost 4 bases and the J segment 8 bases; nucleotides outside the gene matches: 1. CDR3 nucleotide sequence: TGTGCCACCAGTGAGGACAGGTATTCACCCCTCCACTTT. Its translation: CATSEDRYSPLHF.

The V gene is TRBV6-2 or TRBV6-3, the J gene TRBJ1-5; no firm D call. Germline values: CDR1 MNHEY, CDR2 SVGEGT. Trimming stripped 6 bases from V and 6 bases from J, with 12 bases between. The CDR3 loop spans 13 amino acids. In nucleotides, the CDR3 is TGTGCCAGCAGCCCCGGGTTTGTTCAGCCCCAGCATTTT. This sequence encodes CASSPGFVQPQHF.

The chain has TRBV7-9 and TRBJ2-5; 12 bases are a match to TRBD1. The CDR3 loop spans 15 amino acids. Germline CDR1 and CDR2: SEHNR and FQNEAQ (reference sequence). The V segment lost 7 bases and the J segment 5 bases; nucleotides outside the gene matches: 8. CDR3 sequence: CASNPGTGGFETQYF. The CDR3 nucleotides read TGTGCCAGCAATCCCGGGACAGGGGGCTTTGAGACCCAGTACTTC.

This chain joins TRBV12-5 and TRBJ2-1; D is ambiguous. The germline gives CDR1 LGHNT, CDR2 FRNRAP. The CDR3 is 12 amino acids. Trimming took 2 bases from V and 5 from J, leaving 4 bases between them. The CDR3 loop is CASGLFDNEQFF. CDR3 bases: TGTGCTAGTGGTTTGTTCGACAATGAGCAGTTCTTC. The full variable domain, in which reference TRBV12-5 and TRBJ2-1 provide the parts outside the CDR3, is DARVTQTPRHKVTEMGQEVTMRCQPILGHNTVFWYRQTMMQGLELLAYFRNRAPLDDSGMPKDRFSAEMPDATLATLKIQPSEPRDSAVYFCASGLFDNEQFFGPGTRLTVL.

This chain uses TRBV7-9 with TRBJ2-2; 7 bases align to TRBD2. This CDR3 is 16 amino acids long. Germline V CDR1 and CDR2: SEHNR, FQNEAQ (reference sequence). V gave up 7 bases and J gave up 1 base; unmatched junction bases: 9. The CDR3 sequence is CASNPWVAGNTGELFF. The CDR3, as DNA: TGTGCCAGCAACCCTTGGGTAGCGGGGAACACCGGGGAGCTGTTTTTT.

This chain connects TRBV20-1 to TRBJ2-7; unclear D gene. The CDR3 is made up of 11 amino acids. CDR1 DFQATT and CDR2 SNEGSKA come from the germline V gene (reference sequence). V was cut by 3 bases and J by 3 bases, with 6 bases left in between. The CDR3 DNA follows: TGCAGTGCTAGGGGCGTCTACGAGCAGTACTTC. Translation gives CSARGVYEQYF.

This rearrangement joins TRBV6-5 to TRBJ2-7; the match to TRBD2 covers 8 bases. Germline V gene lookup returns CDR1 MNHEY and CDR2 SVGAGI. The J segment lost 7 bases and the V segment lost 0 bases, leaving 8 bases of the junction unmatched. The CDR3 is 15 residues long. In DNA form, the CDR3 reads TGTGCCAGCAGTTACTCGGCGGGAGGCGGTAAGGAGCAGTACTTC. Its translation: CASSYSAGGGKEQYF.

The chain couples TRBV5-6 to TRBJ1-1; TRBD1 is a possible D gene (6 bases). Trimming removed 4 bases at V and 3 bases at J, with 13 bases between. This CDR3 has 14 residues. Germline CDR1 is SGHDT and CDR2 is YYEEEE. In nucleotides, the CDR3 is TGTGCCAGCAGCACATTAGGGGGTTACACTGAAGCTTTCTTT. As protein: CASSTLGGYTEAFF.

This clone occurred once. The V and J genes are TRBV30 and TRBJ2-7, with no clear D. The germline V gene encodes CDR1 GTSNPN and CDR2 SVGIG (reference sequence). This CDR3 has 11 residues. Trimming took 3 bases from V and 1 from J, leaving 4 bases between them. The CDR3 loop is CAWRSSYEQYF. In DNA form, the CDR3 reads TGTGCCTGGAGGTCATCCTACGAGCAGTACTTC.

This clone has just a few counts. This chain connects TRBV7-2 to TRBJ2-4, with D possibly TRBD2 on 6 matching bases. Germline V gene data show CDR1 as SGHTA and CDR2 as FQGNSA. Trimming shortened V by 0 bases and J by 3 bases, and 9 bases separated the two germline ends. CDR3 length: 15 residues. CDR3 sequence (DNA): TGTGCCAGCAGCTTAGCCAGGAGGGGCAAAAACATTCAGTACTTC. It is translated as CASSLARRGKNIQYF.

The V gene is TRBV4-2, the J gene TRBJ2-3; 7 bases are shared with TRBD2. The germline CDR1 and CDR2 sequences are LGHNA and YNFKEQ. The junction had 5 bases not matched to a gene; V was cut back by 0 bases and J by 2 bases. The CDR3 has 16 amino acids. Written as DNA, the CDR3 is TGTGCCAGCAGCCAAGAGACTAGCCCAGCCACAGATACGCAGTATTTT. Translating it yields CASSQETSPATDTQYF.

The chain recombines TRBV7-8 with TRBJ1-6; D perhaps matches TRBD1 (6 bases). This CDR3 comprises 16 residues. Trimming cost V 3 bases and J 5 bases, with 14 bases left between them. Germline CDR1 reads SGHVS; CDR2 reads FQNEAQ. DNA for the CDR3: TGTGCCAGCAGCTTCAGCAGGGGTCAAAATAATTCACCCCTCCACTTT. This encodes CASSFSRGQNNSPLHF.

This clone appeared a few times. The chain is built from TRBV19 and TRBJ2-7; 8 nucleotides agree with TRBD1. V was clipped by 7 bases and J by 5 bases; unmatched bases: 16. CDR1 LNHDA and CDR2 SQIVND come from the germline V gene (reference sequence). This CDR3 has 16 amino acids. DNA of the CDR3: TGTGCCAGTACCCCACTAGGAGGACAGGGCCATCACGAGCAGTACTTC. Its protein is CASTPLGGQGHHEQYF. Full variable domain (outside the CDR3, taken from reference TRBV19 and TRBJ2-7): DGGITQSPKYLFRKEGQNVTLSCEQNLNHDAMYWYRQDPGQGLRLIYYSQIVNDFQKGDIAEGYSVSREKKESFPLTVTSAQKNPTAFYLCASTPLGGQGHHEQYFGPGTRLTVT.

This chain joins TRBV28 and TRBJ2-5, with TRBD2 as a possible D gene (6 bases). The V gene lost 6 bases and the J gene lost 0 bases, with 11 bases spanning the gap. There are 14 residues in the CDR3. In germline, CDR1 is MDHEN, CDR2 SYDVKM. CDR3 residues: CASRPLADQETQYF. Written as DNA, the CDR3 is TGTGCCAGCAGGCCTTTAGCGGACCAAGAGACCCAGTACTTC.

The rearrangement links TRBV5-4 to TRBJ1-2; D is ambiguous. Trimming removed 1 base from V and 7 bases from J, with 11 bases in between. The CDR3 covers 13 residues. Germline V lookup: CDR1 SGHNT, CDR2 YYREEE (reference sequence). The DNA for the CDR3 is TGTGCCAGCAGCTTGAGGGAGGGAGTTGGCTACACCTTC. It codes for CASSLREGVGYTF.

This chain connects TRBV5-1 to TRBJ2-3; 7 bases are shared with TRBD2. This CDR3 is built from 17 residues. Germline values: CDR1 SGHRS, CDR2 YFSETQ. V lost 3 bases, J lost 2 bases, and 12 bases stayed unmatched. The CDR3, as DNA: TGCGCCAGCAGCTCGGGTCTAAGCGGGGCGGACACAGATACGCAGTATTTT. Encoded protein: CASSSGLSGADTDTQYF.

This chain links TRBV7-2 with TRBJ1-6; D gene ambiguous. Germline V gene sequence: CDR1 SGHTA, CDR2 FQGNSA. The CDR3 covers 16 residues. V gave up 1 base and J gave up 1 base, with 8 bases separating them. CDR3 in DNA: TGTGCCAGCAGCTTAGGCGGGGTTTCCTATAATTCACCCCTCCACTTT. It is translated as CASSLGGVSYNSPLHF.

This clone showed up just once. Here the CDR3 reads CASSVGHRSYEQYF. The CDR3 DNA sequence: TGTGCCAGCAGCGTAGGACACCGCTCCTACGAGCAGTACTTC. The chain joins TRBV9 to TRBJ2-7; no clear D gene. The CDR3 is made up of 14 amino acids. V lost 0 bases and J 0 bases, leaving 7 bases between the germline ends. The V gene's germline CDR1 is SGDLS and CDR2 YYNGEE.

To note about this clone: Other DNA sequences from this sample encode an identical CDR3 as well. This chain connects TRBV7-8 to TRBJ1-6, with 11 nucleotides matching TRBD1. V trimming: 5 bases; J trimming: 7 bases; junction bases outside the gene matches: 4. CDR3 length: 15 residues. Germline CDR1 SGHVS, CDR2 FQNEAQ. The CDR3 sequence is CASSLGQGANSPLHF. In nucleotides, the CDR3 is TGTGCCAGCAGCCTAGGACAGGGGGCGAATTCACCCCTCCACTTT.

This chain links TRBV9 with TRBJ1-6; D remains unclear. Trimming cost V 0 bases and J 9 bases, with 10 bases left between them. The CDR3 contains 14 residues. CDR1 is SGDLS, CDR2 YYNGEE, per germline. The chain's CDR3 is CASSVGRSFSPLHF. The CDR3 region has the DNA TGTGCCAGCAGCGTAGGCAGGTCTTTTTCACCCCTCCACTTT.

The V call is TRBV29-1, the J call TRBJ2-1; TRBD2 matches 10 bases. V dropped 6 bases and J dropped 6; count of bases not matched to a gene: 8. The CDR3 runs to 14 residues. Germline lookup yields CDR1 SQVTM and CDR2 ANQGSEA. CDR3 DNA sequence: TGCAGCGTCCTGCTAGCGGGAGTTCGCAATGAGCAGTTCTTC. It yields the protein CSVLLAGVRNEQFF.

Worth noting for this clone: One end of the junction does not line up with germline, which may come from a read error. This rearrangement joins TRBV27 to TRBJ1-1; D possibly corresponds to TRBD1 (5 bases). The CDR3 is made up of 15 amino acids. Germline CDR1 is MNHEY and CDR2 is SMNVEV (reference sequence). CDR3 residues: CASRLWGSGETEAFF. The CDR3 nucleotides read TGTGCCAGCAGATTATGGGGCAGCGGGGAAACTGAAGCTTTCTTT.

This rearrangement joins TRBV29-1 to TRBJ2-1; 8 bases line up with TRBD2. This CDR3 is built from 14 residues. The J segment lost 10 bases and the V segment lost 3 bases, leaving 11 bases of the junction unmatched. CDR1 SQVTM and CDR2 ANQGSEA come from the germline V gene. CDR3 region: CSVDLTDTSGEQFF. CDR3 coding DNA: TGCAGCGTTGACCTCACCGATACTAGCGGCGAGCAGTTCTTC.

This chain joins TRBV5-1 and TRBJ1-3; D unresolved. CDR1 SGHRS and CDR2 YFSETQ come from the germline V gene. This CDR3 region has 15 residues. V dropped 3 bases and J dropped 0 bases, with 10 bases sitting between them. The CDR3 nucleotides read TGCGCCAGCAGCTCCCTGGGGAGCTCTGGAAACACCATATATTTT. Its protein is CASSSLGSSGNTIYF.

This rearrangement joins TRBV7-3 to TRBJ2-3, with a weak D call TRBD1 (6 bases). This CDR3 has 15 residues. Trimming pared 4 bases from V and 1 base from J, leaving 12 bases between. Germline V gene data show CDR1 as SGHTA and CDR2 as FQGTGA. CDR3 loop: CASSYSGAGTDTQYF. The CDR3 nucleotides read TGTGCCAGCAGCTATTCAGGGGCCGGCACAGATACGCAGTATTTT.

The chain has TRBV30 and TRBJ2-3; 9 bases match TRBD2. The CDR3 runs 13 residues. The V and J ends lost 3 bases and 5 bases, in that order; junction bases with no gene match: 3. Germline V CDR1 and CDR2: GTSNPN, SVGIG (reference sequence). The CDR3 nucleotides are TGTGCCTGGAGCGGACTAGCGCGAGATACGCAGTATTTT. It yields the protein CAWSGLARDTQYF. Variable domain in full (rest from reference TRBV30 and TRBJ2-3): SQTIHQWPATLVQPVGSPLSLECTVEGTSNPNLYWYRQAAGRGLQLLFYSVGIGQISSEVPQNLSASRPQDRQFILSSKKLLLSDSGFYLCAWSGLARDTQYFGPGTRLTVL.

This clone was seen just once. The chain couples TRBV3-1 (or the pseudogene TRBV3-2) to TRBJ2-3; possibly TRBD2 for D (6 bases). The CDR3 sequence is 16 residues long. Germline V gene sequence: CDR1 LGHDT, CDR2 YNNKEL (reference sequence). V was trimmed by 4 bases and J by 0 bases, leaving 14 bases between them. CDR3 protein: CASSPRDSDSTDTQYF. CDR3 sequence (DNA): TGTGCCAGCAGCCCCCGGGACTCCGATAGCACAGATACGCAGTATTTT.

This clone was detected only once. The V gene is TRBV2, the J gene TRBJ2-5, with D possibly TRBD1 on 6 matching bases. The CDR3 contains 13 residues. The V gene's germline CDR1 is SNHLY and CDR2 FYNNEI. V was clipped by 2 bases and J by 9 bases, with 13 bases between them. CDR3 protein: CASSEQGIEAQYF. CDR3 bases: TGTGCCAGCAGTGAACAGGGGATAGAAGCCCAGTACTTC.